This T cell receptor (beta chain) was retrieved from a study of blood T cell repertoires in COVID-19. Overall study context: PBMCs, B-cell-depleted T cells, or T cells provided the cDNA or gDNA that made up the material.

Method: immunoSEQ multiplex PCR; TCRdb's copy keeps in-frame clones and lacks some. In the table there are roughly 160,000 clones, roughly 85% of which are singletons. The CDR3 has 15 residues. Germline CDR1 and CDR2: LGHDT and YNNKEL (reference sequence). Unmatched junction bases numbered 8, after V lost 2 bases and J lost 6 bases. Source material: peripheral blood. V gene TRBV3-1 (or the pseudogene TRBV3-2) combines with J gene TRBJ2-3; 7 bases fit TRBD2. This TCR derives from a man aged 60 to 69 with acute or convalescent COVID-19. The CDR3 DNA is TGTGCCAGCAGCCAAAGGGACTATGGTGAGGATACGCAGTATTTT. Encoded protein: CASSQRDYGEDTQYF.